The 15 T cell receptor beta chains below come from one sample, sequenced in a study of cytomegalovirus exposure and HLA in healthy donors. PCR employed 60 Vbeta and 13 Jbeta primers. This table comes from immunoSEQ multiplex PCR, and its TCRdb copy is limited to in-frame clones, with some not included. The sample carries over 110,000 clones, around 79% recorded once. Specimen: PBMCs. Receptors were obtained from a female donor in good health and CMV-seronegative.

V is TRBV10-1 and J is TRBJ2-5; D unresolved. V lost 10 bases to trimming and J lost 2 bases, with 11 bases between them. Germline CDR1 is WNHNN and CDR2 is SYGVQD (reference sequence). The CDR3 length is 12 residues. The CDR3 protein is CATPGRQETQYF. The CDR3 nucleotides are TGCGCCACCCCAGGAAGGCAAGAGACCCAGTACTTC.

The chain couples TRBV5-1 to TRBJ2-5; possibly TRBD2 for D (6 bases). This CDR3 comprises 15 residues. Trimming stripped 4 bases from V and 5 bases from J, with 18 bases between. Germline CDR1 is SGHRS and CDR2 is YFSETQ. In DNA, the CDR3 is TGCGCCAGCAGCAGAATAGCGGACTCAGGGGAGACCCAGTACTTC. It codes for CASSRIADSGETQYF.

The chain is built from TRBV13 and TRBJ2-7, with a possible D match to TRBD2 (6 bases). CDR3 length equals 14 residues. Germline values: CDR1 PRHDT, CDR2 FYEKMQ (reference sequence). V lost 6 bases and J 1 base, leaving 13 bases between the germline ends. The CDR3, as DNA: TGTGCCAGCAGATGGCGGGGCCGGTCCTACGAGCAGTACTTC. Its protein product is CASRWRGRSYEQYF.

V and J are TRBV7-9 and TRBJ2-1, with TRBD2 identical over 10 bases. V gave up 5 bases and J gave up 5 bases; unmatched junction bases: 6. Germline V gives CDR1 SEHNR, CDR2 FQNEAQ (reference sequence). The CDR3 consists of 15 residues. The CDR3 region is CASSPPGTSDNEQFF. The DNA of the CDR3 is TGTGCCAGCAGCCCTCCCGGGACTAGCGACAATGAGCAGTTCTTC.

The CDR3 region is CASSLSSGTPDTQYF. In nucleotides, the CDR3 is TGCGCCAGCAGCTTGAGTAGCGGGACCCCAGATACGCAGTATTTT. V usage is TRBV5-1 and J usage is TRBJ2-3; 8 bases map to TRBD2. J lost 4 bases, V lost 1 base, and 5 bases had no gene match. The CDR3 runs to 15 residues. Per germline, CDR1 SGHRS and CDR2 YFSETQ.

The V and J genes are TRBV6-6 and TRBJ2-3; 8 bases map to TRBD2. V lost 6 bases to trimming and J lost 6 bases; unmatched junction nucleotides: 11. The CDR3 extends over 15 amino acids. CDR1 and CDR2 from the germline V gene are MNHNY and SVGAGI (reference sequence). CDR3 region: CASSPGLARRDTQYF. The CDR3 nucleotides are TGTGCCAGCAGCCCCGGACTAGCCCGAAGGGATACGCAGTATTTT.

The CDR3 nucleotides read TGTGCCATCAGTGAGCCTAACCAAGAGACCCAGTACTTC. It translates to CAISEPNQETQYF. This chain connects TRBV10-3 to TRBJ2-5; D not resolved. Germline CDR1 ENHRY, CDR2 SYGVKD. V lost 2 bases, J lost 0 bases, and 4 bases lay in between. The CDR3 loop spans 13 amino acids.

This chain links TRBV5-4 with TRBJ2-5; TRBD2 agrees at 9 bases. Germline trimming cut 1 base from V and 5 bases from J; bases unmatched to any gene: 6. Germline V gives CDR1 SGHNT, CDR2 YYREEE (reference sequence). The CDR3 has 15 amino acids. CDR3 amino acids: CASSLWRGGRETQYF. The CDR3 DNA sequence: TGTGCCAGCAGCTTGTGGCGGGGGGGCCGGGAGACCCAGTACTTC.

The rearrangement joins TRBV4-3 to TRBJ2-3; the match to TRBD1 covers 8 bases. CDR1 LGHNA and CDR2 YSLEER come from the germline V gene. J lost 4 bases, V lost 3 bases, and 6 bases had no gene match. CDR3 length: 15 residues. The DNA for the CDR3 is TGCGCCAGCAGCCACGGGACAGGTGGCGCAGATACGCAGTATTTT. Its protein product is CASSHGTGGADTQYF.

This clone showed up many times. The chain has TRBV7-2 and TRBJ1-1; no clear D gene. This CDR3 has 14 amino acids. V dropped 1 base and J dropped 0 bases, with 6 bases sitting between them. Germline V lookup: CDR1 SGHTA, CDR2 FQGNSA. The chain's CDR3 is CASSLGRLNTEAFF. CDR3 nucleotides: TGTGCCAGCAGCTTAGGGCGGTTGAACACTGAAGCTTTCTTT.

The V call is TRBV7-2, the J call TRBJ2-5; TRBD1 matches 7 bases. The V segment lost 4 bases and the J segment 2 bases; nucleotides outside the gene matches: 4. Germline loops: CDR1 SGHTA, CDR2 FQGNSA. There are 14 residues in the CDR3. DNA of the CDR3: TGTGCCAGCAGCTCTCCGGGACAGCAAGAGACCCAGTACTTC. This sequence encodes CASSSPGQQETQYF.

The chain couples TRBV2 to TRBJ1-1; 7 bases are a match to TRBD1. The CDR3 has 13 amino acids. Trimming at V came to 4 bases and at J to 5 bases, leaving 4 bases not matched to a gene. Germline CDR1 reads SNHLY; CDR2 reads FYNNEI. In DNA, the CDR3 is TGTGCCAGCAGTGTTAACAGGGGAACTGAAGCTTTCTTT. Amino acid sequence: CASSVNRGTEAFF.

This clone was observed a single time. This chain connects TRBV4-3 to TRBJ2-7; a weak D match, TRBD1 (5 bases). The CDR3 length is 13 residues. Trimming took 1 base from V and 5 from J, leaving 9 bases between them. From germline, CDR1 is LGHNA and CDR2 YSLEER. CDR3 DNA sequence: TGCGCCAGCAGCCAAGCAAGGGGTCACGAGCAGTACTTC. Protein sequence: CASSQARGHEQYF.

This clone was counted only a few times. The CDR3 nucleotides read TGTGCCTGGAGTTCGGAGGGTTCTCAGCCCCAGCATTTT. It codes for CAWSSEGSQPQHF. This chain connects TRBV30 to TRBJ1-5; D is undetermined. Germline V gene data show CDR1 as GTSNPN and CDR2 as SVGIG (reference sequence). V dropped 2 bases and J dropped 6 bases, with 11 bases sitting between them. The CDR3 length is 13 residues.

V and J are TRBV11-2 and TRBJ2-5, with D uncertain. CDR3 size: 15 residues. The V gene's germline CDR1 is SGHAT and CDR2 FQNNGV. Trimming removed 1 base from V and 1 base from J, with 10 bases in between. The CDR3 sequence is CASSLGAGIQETQYF. DNA of the CDR3: TGTGCCAGCAGCTTAGGGGCCGGCATCCAAGAGACCCAGTACTTC.